Below, 30 T cell receptor beta chains from the same sample are listed, as sequenced in a study of blood T cell repertoires in COVID-19. Sequenced by immunoSEQ multiplex PCR; TCRdb stores in-frame clones only, minus some. The profile shows some 670,000 clones, about nine tenths of them singletons. The sample comprised peripheral blood. The source of these receptors is a woman between 18 and 29 years old with acute or convalescent COVID-19.

Written as DNA, the CDR3 is TGTGCCAGCAGAAGAACAGGGGAGGAACTGTTTTTT. Translation gives CASRRTGEELFF. V is TRBV7-9 and J is TRBJ1-4, with 7 bases matching TRBD1. V dropped 6 bases and J dropped 12; count of bases not matched to a gene: 7. The CDR3 totals 12 residues. Per germline, CDR1 SEHNR and CDR2 FQNEAQ (reference sequence).

In its sample, this clone was seen once. The V call is TRBV6-1, the J call TRBJ1-3, with unresolved D. With 2 bases removed from V and 4 bases from J, the gap between germline ends came to 12 bases. CDR1 and CDR2 from the germline V gene are MNHNS and SASEGT. The CDR3 runs to 15 residues. This CDR3 reads CASSEKGGGGNTIYF. CDR3 coding DNA: TGTGCCAGCAGTGAAAAGGGCGGAGGAGGAAACACCATATATTTT.

In the case of this clone: This sample includes further DNA sequences coding for the same CDR3. CDR3 loop: CASSIVSRDYGYTF. The CDR3 nucleotides read TGTGCCAGTAGTATCGTCAGCCGGGACTATGGCTACACCTTC. The J gene is TRBJ1-2, the V gene TRBV19, with D uncertain. Germline V lookup: CDR1 LNHDA, CDR2 SQIVND (reference sequence). Trimming pared 3 bases from V and 3 bases from J, leaving 11 bases between. This CDR3 has 14 residues.

The chain is built from TRBV3-1 (or the pseudogene TRBV3-2) and TRBJ1-2; unclear D gene. The CDR3 runs to 13 residues. CDR1 LGHDT and CDR2 YNNKEL come from the germline V gene (reference sequence). V lost 5 bases, J lost 0 bases, and 7 bases lay in between. CDR3 in DNA: TGTGCCAGCAGCGAGGACTCTAACTATGGCTACACCTTC. This sequence encodes CASSEDSNYGYTF.

The chain uses TRBV27 and TRBJ2-2; D possibly corresponds to TRBD1 (6 bases). The germline V and J ends were trimmed by 5 bases and 4 bases, with 17 bases remaining between them. Germline values: CDR1 MNHEY, CDR2 SMNVEV (reference sequence). The CDR3 spans 16 residues. The CDR3 loop is CASSTRQARSTGELFF. The CDR3, as DNA: TGTGCCAGCAGTACTAGACAGGCCCGTAGCACCGGGGAGCTGTTTTTT.

This chain connects TRBV7-3 to TRBJ2-3; D is perhaps TRBD1 (6 bases). Trimming removed 5 bases at V and 8 bases at J, with 23 bases between. This CDR3 region has 16 residues. Germline CDR1 reads SGHTA; CDR2 reads FQGTGA. For the CDR3, the DNA is TGTGCCAGCAGCCCCTCCGGGACAAACATAGTGGGTACGCAGTATTTT. Translating gives CASSPSGTNIVGTQYF.

The chain employs TRBV30 and TRBJ2-1; TRBD1 might be the D (5 bases). Germline V lookup: CDR1 GTSNPN, CDR2 SVGIG (reference sequence). The CDR3 has 15 amino acids. Trimming took 1 base from V and 0 from J, leaving 10 bases between them. In DNA, the CDR3 is TGTGCCTGGAGTGGAAACAGGTACTCCTACAATGAGCAGTTCTTC. As protein: CAWSGNRYSYNEQFF.

This clone appeared a few times. The chain couples TRBV9 to TRBJ1-1, with TRBD1 matching 8 bases. J lost 4 bases, V lost 3 bases, and 11 bases had no gene match. CDR3 length: 16 residues. The germline V gene encodes CDR1 SGDLS and CDR2 YYNGEE. CDR3 bases: TGTGCCAGCAGCGCTGGGGGGAGACAGGGGATCACTGAAGCTTTCTTT. Encoded protein: CASSAGGRQGITEAFF. Drawing the rest from reference TRBV9 and TRBJ1-1, the complete variable domain is DSGVTQTPKHLITATGQRVTLRCSPRSGDLSVYWYQQSLDQGLQFLIQYYNGEERAKGNILERFSAQQFPDLHSELNLSSLELGDSALYFCASSAGGRQGITEAFFGQGTRLTVV.

V usage is TRBV25-1 and J usage is TRBJ2-7; D is perhaps TRBD1 (7 bases). Germline assignment: CDR1 MGHDK and CDR2 SYGVNS. Trimming removed 3 bases from V and 0 bases from J, with 15 bases in between. CDR3 length: 16 amino acids. CDR3 region: CASSDPRGEVSYEQYF. The CDR3 DNA is TGTGCCAGCAGTGACCCCAGGGGGGAAGTCTCCTACGAGCAGTACTTC.

The chain carries TRBV7-3 and TRBJ1-1, with 8 bases aligning to TRBD1. The V gene end was trimmed by 4 bases and the J gene end by 2 bases; junction bases not matched to a gene: 6. CDR1 is SGHTA, CDR2 FQGTGA, per germline. This CDR3 spans 15 amino acids. CDR3 coding DNA: TGTGCCAGCAGCTCGCAGACAGGGGTTAACACTGAAGCTTTCTTT. Protein product: CASSSQTGVNTEAFF.

The V call is TRBV28, the J call TRBJ1-3; TRBD1 matches 7 bases. Germline V gene lookup returns CDR1 MDHEN and CDR2 SYDVKM. The CDR3 runs 14 residues. V was clipped by 6 bases and J by 2 bases; unmatched bases: 4. The chain's CDR3 is CASSSTGTGNTIYF. The CDR3 DNA sequence: TGTGCCAGCAGCTCGACAGGGACTGGAAACACCATATATTTT. Full variable domain (missing parts from reference TRBV28 and TRBJ1-3): DVKVTQSSRYLVKRTGEKVFLECVQDMDHENMFWYRQDPGLGLRLIYFSYDVKMKEKGDIPEGYSVSREKKERFSLILESASTNQTSMYLCASSSTGTGNTIYFGEGSWLTVV.

This clone was seen more than once but under ten times. CDR3 DNA: TGTGCCAGCAGCCCATACTCCTCATCCAGGGCCGCAAGCTCCTATAATTCACCCCTCCACTTT. Protein product: CASSPYSSSRAASSYNSPLHF. The rearrangement uses TRBV3-1 (or the pseudogene TRBV3-2) and TRBJ1-6; possible D gene TRBD1, 5 bases. V shed 4 bases and J shed 0 bases, with 25 bases lying between them. The germline V gene has CDR1 LGHDT and CDR2 YNNKEL (reference sequence). The CDR3 length is 21 residues.

This rearrangement joins TRBV25-1 to TRBJ1-2; D perhaps matches TRBD1 (6 bases). The length of the CDR3 is 17 residues. V lost 2 bases to trimming and J lost 4 bases, with 20 bases between them. From germline, CDR1 is MGHDK and CDR2 SYGVNS. The CDR3 nucleotides read TGTGCCAGCAGTGAACTTGGCTTGGGGGCTGACATCTATGGCTACACCTTC. Translated, it gives CASSELGLGADIYGYTF.

V usage is TRBV2 and J usage is TRBJ1-4; TRBD1 agrees at 9 bases. The CDR3 spans 14 residues. In germline, CDR1 is SNHLY, CDR2 FYNNEI. The trim removed 7 bases at V and 7 bases at J, leaving 7 bases unmatched. CDR3 in amino acids: CASTDRGSGEKLFF. In DNA form, the CDR3 reads TGTGCCAGCACCGACAGGGGGTCCGGTGAAAAACTGTTTTTT.

This chain joins TRBV2 and TRBJ1-5; D ambiguous. The germline V gene has CDR1 SNHLY and CDR2 FYNNEI. The CDR3 runs to 16 residues. V shed 2 bases and J shed 1 base, with 12 bases lying between them. Here the CDR3 DNA reads TGTGCCAGCAGTGAATTTCCGATCAGAAGCAATCAGCCCCAGCATTTT. This encodes CASSEFPIRSNQPQHF.

The chain uses TRBV20-1 and TRBJ2-2; D call uncertain. The V gene's germline CDR1 is DFQATT and CDR2 SNEGSKA (reference sequence). V was shortened by 3 bases and J by 2 bases, with 16 bases between the two germline ends. This CDR3 has 16 amino acids. For the CDR3, the DNA is TGCAGTGCTAGTTCCCTGGAGCAGATAAACACCGGGGAGCTGTTTTTT. Its translation: CSASSLEQINTGELFF.

The gene calls are TRBV19 and TRBJ2-1, with TRBD2 matching over 9 bases. V lost 0 bases, J lost 5 bases, and 2 bases stayed unmatched. In germline, CDR1 is LNHDA, CDR2 SQIVND (reference sequence). This CDR3 contains 15 residues. The CDR3 is CASSIDQRGDNEQFF. CDR3 DNA: TGTGCCAGTAGTATAGACCAGCGGGGGGACAATGAGCAGTTCTTC.

This chain joins TRBV9 and TRBJ2-2; D gene uncertain. The CDR3 spans 14 residues. V shed 2 bases and J shed 0 bases, with 5 bases lying between them. Germline V lookup: CDR1 SGDLS, CDR2 YYNGEE. In DNA, the CDR3 is TGTGCCAGCAGCGTTACTTCGAACACCGGGGAGCTGTTTTTT. Protein sequence: CASSVTSNTGELFF.

J is TRBJ2-3 and V is TRBV3-1 (or the pseudogene TRBV3-2); 7 nucleotides line up with TRBD1. The trim removed 1 base at V and 2 bases at J, leaving 6 bases unmatched. CDR1 is LGHDT, CDR2 YNNKEL, per germline (reference sequence). The CDR3 length is 16 residues. The CDR3 protein is CASSQGYRGPTDTQYF. As DNA, the CDR3 is TGTGCCAGCAGCCAAGGTTACAGGGGCCCCACAGATACGCAGTATTTT.

The count of this clone is one. The rearrangement joins TRBV4-3 to TRBJ1-1, with 9 bases aligning to TRBD1. The CDR3 consists of 15 residues. V dropped 1 base and J dropped 3; count of bases not matched to a gene: 3. Looked up from germline, CDR1 is LGHNA and CDR2 is YSLEER. CDR3 residues: CASSQAGQGYTEAFF. CDR3 DNA sequence: TGCGCCAGCAGCCAAGCCGGACAGGGGTACACTGAAGCTTTCTTT.

V and J are TRBV6-5 and TRBJ1-4; 7 nucleotides align to TRBD1. Germline CDR1 reads MNHEY; CDR2 reads SVGAGI. The CDR3 is 14 residues long. V lost 8 bases to trimming and J lost 10 bases; unmatched junction nucleotides: 13. DNA for the CDR3: TGTGCCAGCCAGGATGGGACAGCGGCGAGAAAACTGTTTTTT. It codes for CASQDGTAARKLFF.

The chain recombines TRBV6-6 with TRBJ1-2; D is ambiguous. V was pared by 5 bases and J by 5 bases, with 9 bases between. Germline-derived CDR1 and CDR2 are MNHNY and SVGAGI (reference sequence). The CDR3 contains 12 residues. The CDR3 sequence is CASSPGRYGYTF. The CDR3 nucleotides read TGTGCCAGCAGTCCTGGGCGATATGGCTACACCTTC.

This clone showed up just once. This chain links TRBV6-5 with TRBJ1-2; a weak D match, TRBD1 (6 bases). This CDR3 is built from 13 residues. Germline V gene sequence: CDR1 MNHEY, CDR2 SVGAGI. V was pared by 6 bases and J by 4 bases, with 12 bases between. CDR3 sequence (DNA): TGTGCCAGCAGCACACAGGGAGCCTATGGCTACACCTTC. This codes for CASSTQGAYGYTF.

The CDR3 bases are TGTGCCAGCAGCTTAATTGGACAGAAATCCTACGAGCAGTACTTC. It specifies CASSLIGQKSYEQYF. V usage is TRBV7-9 and J usage is TRBJ2-7, with a tentative D call TRBD1 (6 bases). Germline V CDR1 and CDR2: SEHNR, FQNEAQ (reference sequence). The CDR3 is 15 residues long. V was shortened by 2 bases and J by 1 base, with 12 bases between the two germline ends.

The J gene is TRBJ1-2, the V gene TRBV30; 10 bases match TRBD1. Looked up from germline, CDR1 is GTSNPN and CDR2 is SVGIG (reference sequence). This CDR3 spans 15 amino acids. The V and J ends lost 2 bases and 7 bases, in that order; junction bases with no gene match: 10. The CDR3 DNA is TGTGCCTGGAGTACCGGGACAGGGGAAATATCTGGCTACACCTTC. It yields the protein CAWSTGTGEISGYTF.

In the case of this clone: Within the sample, other DNA sequences also encode this same CDR3. The chain uses TRBV20-1 and TRBJ2-7; no definite D call. Per the germline V gene, CDR1 is DFQATT and CDR2 is SNEGSKA (reference sequence). The germline V and J ends were trimmed by 1 base and 4 bases, with 5 bases remaining between them. CDR3 length: 11 amino acids. Here the CDR3 reads CSARGGYEQYF. The CDR3 coding sequence is TGCAGTGCTAGAGGAGGTTACGAGCAGTACTTC.

The rearrangement uses TRBV7-9 and TRBJ2-3; TRBD1 matches 8 bases. In germline, CDR1 is SEHNR, CDR2 FQNEAQ (reference sequence). CDR3 length: 16 amino acids. V dropped 5 bases and J dropped 3; count of bases not matched to a gene: 10. CDR3 sequence reads: CASSRLGQVGTDTQYF. CDR3 coding DNA: TGTGCCAGCAGCCGCCTGGGACAGGTGGGAACAGATACGCAGTATTTT.

V and J are TRBV7-2 and TRBJ2-1, with 8 nucleotides matching TRBD1. The CDR3 length is 15 residues. V shed 5 bases, J shed 7 bases, and the junction held 10 bases outside the gene matches. In germline, CDR1 is SGHTA, CDR2 FQGNSA. In DNA form, the CDR3 reads TGTGCCAGCAGCCCTGGACAGGGCCTAGGGAATGAGCAGTTCTTC. Encoded protein: CASSPGQGLGNEQFF. Together with reference TRBV7-2 and TRBJ2-1, the CDR3 gives the full variable domain: GAGVSQSPSNKVTEKGKDVELRCDPISGHTALYWYRQSLGQGLEFLIYFQGNSAPDKSGLPSDRFSAERTGGSVSTLTIQRTQQEDSAVYLCASSPGQGLGNEQFFGPGTRLTVL.

The V gene is TRBV5-4, the J gene TRBJ2-4; tentatively, D is TRBD1 (5 bases). The CDR3 extends over 15 amino acids. Trimming shortened V by 0 bases and J by 0 bases, and 7 bases separated the two germline ends. CDR1 and CDR2 (germline): SGHNT, YYREEE (reference sequence). CDR3 amino acids: CASSLAQGAKNIQYF. In DNA, the CDR3 is TGTGCCAGCAGCTTGGCTCAGGGAGCCAAAAACATTCAGTACTTC.

This clone was detected a few times. J is TRBJ1-6 and V is TRBV6-5, with D uncertain. Germline V lookup: CDR1 MNHEY, CDR2 SVGAGI. CDR3 size: 15 residues. V dropped 0 bases and J dropped 6 bases, with 9 bases sitting between them. The CDR3 region has the DNA TGTGCCAGCAGTTACTCTGCCCAGGCTAATTCACCCCTCCACTTT. The encoded protein is CASSYSAQANSPLHF.